This entry lists 11 T cell receptor beta chains sequenced from one sample in a study of cytomegalovirus exposure and HLA in healthy donors. The PCR had 60 Vbeta and 13 Jbeta primers. Assay: immunoSEQ multiplex PCR; the TCRdb copy retains only in-frame clones and omits some. Among some 100,000 clones listed, over 65% were seen once. The sample consisted of PBMCs. The source is a woman in her forties in good health and CMV-seropositive.

This rearrangement joins TRBV7-9 to TRBJ2-1; D might be TRBD1 (6 bases). Germline V gene sequence: CDR1 SEHNR, CDR2 FQNEAQ (reference sequence). V gave up 9 bases and J gave up 5 bases, with 14 bases separating them. CDR3 length equals 13 residues. The CDR3, as DNA: TGTGCCAGTAGGGGGACGCCGGACAATGAGCAGTTCTTC. It specifies CASRGTPDNEQFF.

The rearrangement joins TRBV4-2 to TRBJ2-5; D ambiguous. The CDR3 consists of 15 residues. V lost 6 bases, J lost 3 bases, and 17 bases lay in between. Germline-derived CDR1 and CDR2 are LGHNA and YNFKEQ. CDR3 nucleotide sequence: TGTGCCAGCAGTAAAACTGCGGCCCTGGAAGAGACCCAGTACTTC. Translating gives CASSKTAALEETQYF.

The chain combines TRBV11-3 with TRBJ2-1; 10 positions agree with TRBD2. CDR3 length: 18 residues. In germline, CDR1 is SGHNT, CDR2 YENEEA. The V segment lost 3 bases and the J segment 4 bases; nucleotides outside the gene matches: 12. CDR3 sequence: CASSLRTSGPRGYNEQFF. The CDR3 DNA sequence: TGTGCCAGCAGCTTGCGGACTAGCGGTCCACGAGGGTACAATGAGCAGTTCTTC.

As regards this clone: At one boundary the junction diverges from the germline segment, which might be a read error. The rearrangement uses TRBV6-5 and TRBJ1-1; D is perhaps TRBD1 (5 bases). The CDR3 consists of 13 residues. Germline CDR1 and CDR2: MNHEY and SVGAGI. The CDR3 nucleotides read TGTGCCATCAGTGATGACAGCCCTTATGAAGCTTTCTTT. Amino acid sequence: CAISDDSPYEAFF.

V is TRBV18 and J is TRBJ2-3; D may be TRBD1 (6 bases). The germline V gene encodes CDR1 KGHSH and CDR2 LQKENI. The length of the CDR3 is 13 residues. Trimming cost V 2 bases and J 4 bases, with 7 bases left between them. Here the CDR3 reads CASSPGGADTQYF. The CDR3 nucleotides read TGTGCCAGCTCACCAGGGGGCGCAGATACGCAGTATTTT.

This sequence joins TRBV7-2 and TRBJ2-5; D is perhaps TRBD2 (5 bases). The V gene lost 5 bases and the J gene lost 4 bases, with 11 bases spanning the gap. The germline gives CDR1 SGHTA, CDR2 FQGNSA. The CDR3 runs 13 residues. CDR3 region: CASSPGEAETQYF. CDR3 bases: TGTGCCAGCAGCCCCGGGGAAGCAGAGACCCAGTACTTC.

The genes are TRBV11-2 and TRBJ1-6; D ambiguous. The germline V and J ends were trimmed by 3 bases and 5 bases, with 8 bases remaining between them. CDR1 and CDR2 (germline): SGHAT, FQNNGV. The CDR3 has 14 amino acids. This chain's CDR3 is CASSFNGNNSPLHF. The CDR3 region has the DNA TGTGCCAGCAGCTTTAATGGCAATAATTCACCCCTCCACTTT.

This clone occurred a few times. The chain carries TRBV7-9 and TRBJ2-2, with D perhaps matching TRBD1 (6 bases). Looked up from germline, CDR1 is SEHNR and CDR2 is FQNEAQ (reference sequence). The CDR3 has 16 residues. V was trimmed by 2 bases and J by 2 bases, leaving 12 bases between them. CDR3 DNA: TGTGCCAGCAGCTTATTTAGGACAGCTAACACCGGGGAGCTGTTTTTT. Translated, it gives CASSLFRTANTGELFF.

The gene calls are TRBV5-6 and TRBJ2-7; TRBD2 agrees at 8 bases. There are 17 residues in the CDR3. Germline CDR1 and CDR2: SGHDT and YYEEEE. The V segment lost 4 bases and the J segment 4 bases; nucleotides outside the gene matches: 16. CDR3 nucleotide sequence: TGTGCCAGCAGCATTAACAGGGTACTAGCGGAGAGGTACGAGCAGTACTTC. This encodes CASSINRVLAERYEQYF.

The chain couples TRBV7-8 to TRBJ2-3, with 7 bases that match TRBD2. This CDR3 spans 16 amino acids. The germline V gene has CDR1 SGHVS and CDR2 FQNEAQ. With V trimmed by 5 bases and J by 6 bases, 14 bases remained unmatched. The DNA for the CDR3 is TGTGCCAGCAGCCGCGGGGAGGGGCGGGACGTGGATACGCAGTATTTT. Its translation is CASSRGEGRDVDTQYF.

This sequence joins TRBV2 and TRBJ2-1; 12 nucleotides line up with TRBD2. The V gene's germline CDR1 is SNHLY and CDR2 FYNNEI. J gave up 5 bases and V 3 bases, and 11 bases lay outside the gene matches. This CDR3 contains 18 residues. The CDR3 reads CASSDLTSASGRDNEQFF. The CDR3 nucleotides are TGTGCCAGCAGTGACCTGACATCAGCTAGCGGGAGGGACAATGAGCAGTTCTTC.